These 17 T cell receptor beta chains were all obtained from the same sample, sequenced in a study of cytomegalovirus exposure and HLA in healthy donors. Primers for the PCR totalled 60 Vbeta and 13 Jbeta. Here immunoSEQ multiplex PCR was the method, and the copy in TCRdb shows in-frame clones only, minus some. This table holds 200,000 to 250,000 clones, more than 70% found once. Sample: PBMCs. These receptors all come from a human donor in good health.

V and J are TRBV7-9 and TRBJ2-5; 7 nucleotides agree with TRBD2. The CDR3 runs 16 residues. Per germline, CDR1 SEHNR and CDR2 FQNEAQ (reference sequence). The V gene end was trimmed by 3 bases and the J gene end by 5 bases; junction bases not matched to a gene: 12. DNA for the CDR3: TGTGCCAGCAGCTTTACCAGGGAGGGAAAATCGGAGACCCAGTACTTC. Its protein is CASSFTREGKSETQYF.

The count of this clone is one. CDR3 DNA sequence: TGTGCCAGCAGCCTCTCCTACCGGGAGCTGTTTTTT. This gives the protein CASSLSYRELFF. The chain couples TRBV28 to TRBJ2-2, with D unclear. The V gene lost 6 bases and the J gene lost 9 bases, with 11 bases spanning the gap. Per germline, CDR1 MDHEN and CDR2 SYDVKM. This CDR3 is 12 amino acids long.

V is TRBV7-2 and J is TRBJ1-3; 7 nucleotides line up with TRBD1. The CDR3 covers 15 residues. The ends lost 5 bases at V and 2 bases at J; junction bases unmatched: 6. The germline V gene has CDR1 SGHTA and CDR2 FQGNSA. In nucleotides, the CDR3 is TGTGCCAGCAGCACTCGACAGGGAACTGGAAACACCATATATTTT. Residues: CASSTRQGTGNTIYF.

The V gene is TRBV18, the J gene TRBJ2-2, with unresolved D. V dropped 6 bases and J dropped 5 bases, with 10 bases sitting between them. The CDR3 covers 13 residues. Germline values: CDR1 KGHSH, CDR2 LQKENI. CDR3 DNA sequence: TGTGCCAGCTCCTCAATACGGACCGGGGAGCTGTTTTTT. Amino acids: CASSSIRTGELFF.

This clone has a single count. V usage is TRBV19 and J usage is TRBJ1-3; 9 bases align to TRBD1. The CDR3 runs to 16 residues. Unmatched junction bases numbered 4, after V lost 4 bases and J lost 0 bases. Germline values: CDR1 LNHDA, CDR2 SQIVND (reference sequence). CDR3 nucleotides: TGTGCCAGTAGTACCGGGACAGGGAGCTCTGGAAACACCATATATTTT. Its protein is CASSTGTGSSGNTIYF.

The chain combines TRBV2 with TRBJ2-5, with TRBD1 matching 7 bases. This CDR3 is 13 amino acids long. V shed 5 bases, J shed 1 base, and the junction held 1 base outside the gene matches. From germline, CDR1 is SNHLY and CDR2 FYNNEI. CDR3 in DNA: TGTGCCAGCAGTAGGGACAGCCAAGAGACCCAGTACTTC. Amino acids: CASSRDSQETQYF.

CDR3 DNA: TGTGCCAGTAGTATAAGGACTAGCGGGAATTACGAGCAGTACTTC. Translated, it gives CASSIRTSGNYEQYF. The chain carries TRBV19 and TRBJ2-7; the match to TRBD2 covers 12 bases. Germline values: CDR1 LNHDA, CDR2 SQIVND (reference sequence). Trimming at V came to 2 bases and at J to 4 bases, leaving 3 bases not matched to a gene. The CDR3 is 15 amino acids.

The chain links TRBV6-5 to TRBJ1-2; D is possibly TRBD1 (5 bases). The CDR3 is 13 amino acids. CDR1 is MNHEY, CDR2 SVGAGI, per germline. V lost 5 bases to trimming and J lost 4 bases, with 11 bases between them. The CDR3 loop is CASSQGGPYGYTF. DNA of the CDR3: TGTGCCAGCAGTCAGGGCGGTCCCTATGGCTACACCTTC.

The V and J genes are TRBV10-3 and TRBJ2-3; 9 bases are shared with TRBD2. The germline CDR1 and CDR2 sequences are ENHRY and SYGVKD. V gave up 6 bases and J gave up 2 bases; unmatched junction bases: 12. The CDR3 consists of 17 residues. The CDR3 nucleotides are TGTGCCATCAGGGAAACGACTAGCGGCCCTTACACAGATACGCAGTATTTT. Amino acids: CAIRETTSGPYTDTQYF.

V usage is TRBV28 and J usage is TRBJ2-1; D is perhaps TRBD1 (6 bases). This CDR3 has 16 residues. Germline lookup yields CDR1 MDHEN and CDR2 SYDVKM. The ends were cut back, 2 bases at V and 4 bases at J, with 15 bases in the middle. CDR3 in DNA: TGTGCCAGCAGTTTAACGGGGCAGGGGAGATACAATGAGCAGTTCTTC. Protein sequence: CASSLTGQGRYNEQFF. Drawing the rest from reference TRBV28 and TRBJ2-1, the complete variable domain is DVKVTQSSRYLVKRTGEKVFLECVQDMDHENMFWYRQDPGLGLRLIYFSYDVKMKEKGDIPEGYSVSREKKERFSLILESASTNQTSMYLCASSLTGQGRYNEQFFGPGTRLTVL.

The J gene is TRBJ2-7, the V gene TRBV6-6; 10 nucleotides align to TRBD1. J gave up 7 bases and V 1 base, and 4 bases lay outside the gene matches. Germline V lookup: CDR1 MNHNY, CDR2 SVGAGI (reference sequence). This CDR3 comprises 14 residues. This CDR3 reads CASSYLGTGEEQYF. CDR3 in DNA: TGTGCCAGCAGTTACTTAGGGACAGGGGAAGAGCAGTACTTC.

The chain is built from TRBV25-1 and TRBJ1-1; D ambiguous. V was clipped by 3 bases and J by 1 base, with 12 bases between them. From germline, CDR1 is MGHDK and CDR2 SYGVNS. The CDR3 has 15 amino acids. Here the CDR3 reads CASSDEENSNTEAFF. CDR3 DNA sequence: TGTGCCAGCAGTGATGAGGAGAACTCGAACACTGAAGCTTTCTTT.

J is TRBJ2-7 and V is TRBV7-2; 9 bases are shared with TRBD2. From germline, CDR1 is SGHTA and CDR2 FQGNSA. This CDR3 is 15 amino acids long. Trimming cost V 8 bases and J 3 bases; bases outside gene matches: 11. The CDR3 here is CASSQATSGFYEQYF. The CDR3 DNA reads as TGTGCCAGCTCACAGGCGACTAGCGGCTTCTACGAGCAGTACTTC.

The CDR3 coding sequence is TGCAGCGTTGAAGACGACAGGGTCGACGAGCAGTACTTC. It yields the protein CSVEDDRVDEQYF. The chain has TRBV29-1 and TRBJ2-7; 7 bases fit TRBD1. V lost 0 bases to trimming and J lost 5 bases; unmatched junction nucleotides: 4. The germline gives CDR1 SQVTM, CDR2 ANQGSEA. This CDR3 is built from 13 residues.

This clone was seen more than once but under ten times. The chain employs TRBV7-2 and TRBJ2-3; the D is unclear. Between the trimmed V and J ends, which lost 3 bases and 4 bases, there was a span of 5 bases. The V gene's germline CDR1 is SGHTA and CDR2 FQGNSA. The CDR3 runs to 12 residues. Here the CDR3 DNA reads TGTGCCAGCAGCTTTTTCTCAGATACGCAGTATTTT. Protein product: CASSFFSDTQYF.

This chain uses TRBV7-9 with TRBJ2-3; 9 nucleotides align to TRBD2. With V trimmed by 0 bases and J by 0 bases, 4 bases remained unmatched. The V gene's germline CDR1 is SEHNR and CDR2 FQNEAQ (reference sequence). The length of the CDR3 is 17 residues. CDR3 sequence: CASSLAASGASTDTQYF. CDR3 nucleotide sequence: TGTGCCAGCAGCTTAGCGGCTAGCGGGGCTAGCACAGATACGCAGTATTTT.

The V and J genes are TRBV28 and TRBJ2-7, with TRBD1 matching 10 bases. Trimming at V came to 11 bases and at J to 5 bases, leaving 12 bases not matched to a gene. Per germline, CDR1 MDHEN and CDR2 SYDVKM. The CDR3 runs to 14 residues. CDR3 region: CASSTGTGDHEQYF. CDR3 bases: TGTGCCTCCAGCACGGGGACAGGGGACCACGAGCAGTACTTC.